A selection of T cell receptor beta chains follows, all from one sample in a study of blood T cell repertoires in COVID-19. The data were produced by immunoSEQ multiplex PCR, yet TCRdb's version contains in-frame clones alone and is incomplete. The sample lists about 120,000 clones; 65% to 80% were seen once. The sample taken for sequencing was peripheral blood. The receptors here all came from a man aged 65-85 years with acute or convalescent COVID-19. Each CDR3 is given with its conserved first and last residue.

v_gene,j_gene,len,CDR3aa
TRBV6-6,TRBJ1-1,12,CASSYPDSEAFF
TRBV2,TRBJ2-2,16,CASSELSGGAEGELFF
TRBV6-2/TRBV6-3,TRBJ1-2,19,CASSYSILGQGTSNYGYTF
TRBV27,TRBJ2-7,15,CASIAGGPGSYEQYF
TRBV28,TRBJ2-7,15,CASSARTGQVYEQYF
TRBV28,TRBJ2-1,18,CASSSPGLAESSYNEQFF
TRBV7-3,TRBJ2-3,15,CASSAQQGPSNTQYF
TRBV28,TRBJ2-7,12,CASSLWGGEQYF
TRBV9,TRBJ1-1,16,CASSVGDRGLNTEAFF
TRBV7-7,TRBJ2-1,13,CASSSSGNNEQFF
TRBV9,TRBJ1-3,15,CASSVETTSGNTIYF
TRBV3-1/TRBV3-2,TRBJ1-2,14,CASSQYRSNYGYTF
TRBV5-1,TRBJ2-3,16,CASSLIGQSTTDTQYF
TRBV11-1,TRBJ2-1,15,CASSGGQFSYNEQFF
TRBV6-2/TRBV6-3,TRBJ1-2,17,CASSYGTGPPLSYGYTF
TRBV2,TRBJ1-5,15,CASSEYRGLNQPQHF
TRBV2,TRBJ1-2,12,CASSDRSYGYTF
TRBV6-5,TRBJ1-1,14,CASSNAFTSTEAFF
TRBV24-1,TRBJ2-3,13,CATLLGGTDTQYF
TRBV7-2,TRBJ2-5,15,CASRPRLAGDETQYF
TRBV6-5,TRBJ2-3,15,CASKVGQGFADTQYF
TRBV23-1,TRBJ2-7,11,CASRLDKLPYF
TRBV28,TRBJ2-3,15,CASSWSDSSTDTQYF